The 6 T cell receptor beta chains presented below share a single source sample, sequenced in a study of OX40 agonist ivuxolimab in advanced cancers. Data came from immunoSEQ multiplex PCR; TCRdb stores just in-frame clones and leaves some out. In the table there are 55,000 to 80,000 clones, about 88% of which are singletons. The material sequenced was CD4+ or CD8+ T cells sorted from blood, taken in a trial of the OX40 agonist ivuxolimab. The source is an adult with an advanced solid tumor such as melanoma, head and neck, liver or kidney cancer.

CDR3 sequence reads: CASSFLAGGPTDTQYF. As DNA, the CDR3 is TGTGCCAGCAGCTTTTTAGCGGGAGGGCCCACAGATACGCAGTATTTT. The chain is built from TRBV11-2 and TRBJ2-3; 11 positions match TRBD2. The CDR3 contains 16 residues. J lost 2 bases, V lost 3 bases, and 4 bases had no gene match. From germline, CDR1 is SGHAT and CDR2 FQNNGV.

The chain employs TRBV15 and TRBJ2-5, with 8 bases aligning to TRBD2. Germline CDR1 reads LNHNV; CDR2 reads YYDKDF (reference sequence). The CDR3 consists of 16 residues. Trimming at V came to 0 bases and at J to 5 bases, leaving 8 bases not matched to a gene. The CDR3 region is CATSRDFGTSGETQYF. The CDR3 DNA reads TGTGCCACCAGCAGAGATTTTGGGACTAGTGGGGAGACCCAGTACTTC.

V gene TRBV2 combines with J gene TRBJ1-5, with D unclear. This CDR3 region has 15 residues. The V and J ends lost 8 bases and 5 bases respectively, with 19 bases between them. Germline CDR1 and CDR2: SNHLY and FYNNEI. The CDR3 loop is CASSTENRVDQPQHF. In DNA, the CDR3 is TGTGCCAGCTCCACCGAAAATAGGGTTGATCAGCCCCAGCATTTT.

This clone was seen once. The rearrangement uses TRBV5-1 and TRBJ2-5; 8 positions match TRBD2. After removal of 0 bases from V and 6 bases from J, the junction contained 16 bases not matched to a gene. The germline CDR1 and CDR2 sequences are SGHRS and YFSETQ. This CDR3 is built from 18 residues. CDR3 region: CASSLGHIGAGALQTQYF. Written as DNA, the CDR3 is TGCGCCAGCAGCTTGGGCCATATTGGAGCGGGGGCTTTGCAGACCCAGTACTTC. The entire variable domain, with the rest obtained from reference TRBV5-1 and TRBJ2-5, is as follows: KAGVTQTPRYLIKTRGQQVTLSCSPISGHRSVSWYQQTPGQGLQFLFEYFSETQRNKGNFPGRFSGRQFSNSRSEMNVSTLELGDSALYLCASSLGHIGAGALQTQYFGPGTRLLVL.

This rearrangement joins TRBV14 to TRBJ2-2; 13 bases match TRBD2. V was clipped by 5 bases and J by 6 bases; unmatched bases: 9. There are 17 residues in the CDR3. Germline assignment: CDR1 SGHDN and CDR2 FVKESK. The CDR3 region has the DNA TGTGCCAGCAGCTCTTGGACTAGCGGGAGAATTCCCGGGGAGCTGTTTTTT. Its protein product is CASSSWTSGRIPGELFF. Supplemented by reference TRBV14 and TRBJ2-2, the full variable domain reads EAGVTQFPSHSVIEKGQTVTLRCDPISGHDNLYWYRRVMGKEIKFLLHFVKESKQDESGMPNNRFLAERTGGTYSTLKVQPAELEDSGVYFCASSSWTSGRIPGELFFGEGSRLTVL.

The J gene is TRBJ2-7, the V gene TRBV6-6, with D possibly TRBD2 on 6 matching bases. The CDR3 sequence is 13 residues long. Trimming cost V 2 bases and J 4 bases, with 9 bases left between them. Germline CDR1 reads MNHNY; CDR2 reads SVGAGI (reference sequence). The CDR3: CASSYGGEYEQYF. The CDR3, as DNA: TGTGCCAGCAGTTACGGAGGGGAGTACGAGCAGTACTTC.